The clone carrying this TCR beta chain was observed once. The data originate from a study of cytomegalovirus exposure and HLA in healthy donors. This CDR3 has 17 amino acids. PCR involved 60 Vbeta and 13 Jbeta primers. Libraries were prepared by immunoSEQ multiplex PCR; TCRdb keeps only in-frame clonotypes and omits some of them. The data hold 89,000 or so clones, with 70% to 75% observed a single time. V usage is TRBV21-1 and J usage is TRBJ1-2; the table names TRBD1, a call not compared with the DNA. TRBV21-1 is reported as a pseudogene. The TCR sequence derives from a man in his 60s in good health and CMV-seronegative. The sample comprised PBMCs. CDR3 sequence: CASSKGQGDRAPQGYTF. The CDR3 DNA reads as TGTGCCAGCAGCAAAGGCCAGGGGGACAGGGCTCCCCAAGGCTACACCTTC.